Each of the 5 T cell receptor beta chains below was sequenced from the same sample in a study of breast tumors, draining lymph nodes, adjacent tissues. TCRdb used MiXCR to reprocess the multiplex PCR reads, holding one entry per CDR3 protein. Of over 150,000 distinct CDR3 sequences detected, about 33% appear once; the ten largest clones hold 3.5% to 4.5%. The lymph nodes were axillary draining lymph nodes from breast cancer patients. The sequenced sample was axillary lymph node tissue. The receptors derive from a female donor with breast cancer. Some clones in this sample may be carry-over from other donors' samples.

Of note for this clonotype: This may arise from a read error, as a much more abundant clone is one base away. The chain links TRBV11-3 to TRBJ2-2; D remains unclear. The CDR3 consists of 15 residues. Germline V gene data show CDR1 as SGHNT and CDR2 as YENEEA. The V and J ends lost 5 bases and 4 bases respectively, with 14 bases between them. The CDR3 region is CASSPAAFGTGELFF. CDR3 nucleotides: TGTGCCAGCAGCCCGGCAGCGTTTGGCACCGGGGAGCTGTTTTTT.

This clonotype was picked up many times. The chain is built from TRBV7-9 and TRBJ1-2, with 7 bases matching TRBD1. Germline loops: CDR1 SEHNR, CDR2 FQNEAQ (reference sequence). V lost 4 bases, J lost 4 bases, and 9 bases stayed unmatched. The CDR3 is 15 amino acids. The CDR3 reads CASSSPGGRAYGYTF. The CDR3 DNA follows: TGTGCCAGCAGCTCCCCAGGGGGGCGCGCCTATGGCTACACCTTC.

Concerning this clonotype: Given a much more abundant clone one base away, this may be a read error. The chain couples TRBV14 to TRBJ2-3, with a tentative D call TRBD2 (5 bases). CDR1 and CDR2 (germline): SGHDN, FVKESK. This CDR3 has 17 residues. CDR3 bases: TGTGCCAGCAGCCAACTAGGTTTGCGGGCTGACACAGCTACGCAGTATTTT. Amino acid sequence: CASSQLGLRADTATQYF.

The chain uses TRBV6-2 or TRBV6-3 and TRBJ1-2; possible D gene TRBD1, 5 bases. CDR1 and CDR2 from the germline V gene are MNHEY and SVGEGT. Trimming removed 8 bases at V and 2 bases at J, with 12 bases between. The CDR3 extends over 13 amino acids. The CDR3 bases are TGTGCCAGCCGTCTGGCAGGGAACTATGGCTACACCTTC. As protein: CASRLAGNYGYTF.

V usage is TRBV20-1 and J usage is TRBJ1-1, with D unclear. Trimming took 0 bases from V and 1 from J, leaving 6 bases between them. The CDR3 is made up of 13 amino acids. CDR1 DFQATT and CDR2 SNEGSKA come from the germline V gene (reference sequence). DNA for the CDR3: TGCAGTGCTAGAGATCCGTGGAACACTGAAGCTTTCTTT. This gives the protein CSARDPWNTEAFF.